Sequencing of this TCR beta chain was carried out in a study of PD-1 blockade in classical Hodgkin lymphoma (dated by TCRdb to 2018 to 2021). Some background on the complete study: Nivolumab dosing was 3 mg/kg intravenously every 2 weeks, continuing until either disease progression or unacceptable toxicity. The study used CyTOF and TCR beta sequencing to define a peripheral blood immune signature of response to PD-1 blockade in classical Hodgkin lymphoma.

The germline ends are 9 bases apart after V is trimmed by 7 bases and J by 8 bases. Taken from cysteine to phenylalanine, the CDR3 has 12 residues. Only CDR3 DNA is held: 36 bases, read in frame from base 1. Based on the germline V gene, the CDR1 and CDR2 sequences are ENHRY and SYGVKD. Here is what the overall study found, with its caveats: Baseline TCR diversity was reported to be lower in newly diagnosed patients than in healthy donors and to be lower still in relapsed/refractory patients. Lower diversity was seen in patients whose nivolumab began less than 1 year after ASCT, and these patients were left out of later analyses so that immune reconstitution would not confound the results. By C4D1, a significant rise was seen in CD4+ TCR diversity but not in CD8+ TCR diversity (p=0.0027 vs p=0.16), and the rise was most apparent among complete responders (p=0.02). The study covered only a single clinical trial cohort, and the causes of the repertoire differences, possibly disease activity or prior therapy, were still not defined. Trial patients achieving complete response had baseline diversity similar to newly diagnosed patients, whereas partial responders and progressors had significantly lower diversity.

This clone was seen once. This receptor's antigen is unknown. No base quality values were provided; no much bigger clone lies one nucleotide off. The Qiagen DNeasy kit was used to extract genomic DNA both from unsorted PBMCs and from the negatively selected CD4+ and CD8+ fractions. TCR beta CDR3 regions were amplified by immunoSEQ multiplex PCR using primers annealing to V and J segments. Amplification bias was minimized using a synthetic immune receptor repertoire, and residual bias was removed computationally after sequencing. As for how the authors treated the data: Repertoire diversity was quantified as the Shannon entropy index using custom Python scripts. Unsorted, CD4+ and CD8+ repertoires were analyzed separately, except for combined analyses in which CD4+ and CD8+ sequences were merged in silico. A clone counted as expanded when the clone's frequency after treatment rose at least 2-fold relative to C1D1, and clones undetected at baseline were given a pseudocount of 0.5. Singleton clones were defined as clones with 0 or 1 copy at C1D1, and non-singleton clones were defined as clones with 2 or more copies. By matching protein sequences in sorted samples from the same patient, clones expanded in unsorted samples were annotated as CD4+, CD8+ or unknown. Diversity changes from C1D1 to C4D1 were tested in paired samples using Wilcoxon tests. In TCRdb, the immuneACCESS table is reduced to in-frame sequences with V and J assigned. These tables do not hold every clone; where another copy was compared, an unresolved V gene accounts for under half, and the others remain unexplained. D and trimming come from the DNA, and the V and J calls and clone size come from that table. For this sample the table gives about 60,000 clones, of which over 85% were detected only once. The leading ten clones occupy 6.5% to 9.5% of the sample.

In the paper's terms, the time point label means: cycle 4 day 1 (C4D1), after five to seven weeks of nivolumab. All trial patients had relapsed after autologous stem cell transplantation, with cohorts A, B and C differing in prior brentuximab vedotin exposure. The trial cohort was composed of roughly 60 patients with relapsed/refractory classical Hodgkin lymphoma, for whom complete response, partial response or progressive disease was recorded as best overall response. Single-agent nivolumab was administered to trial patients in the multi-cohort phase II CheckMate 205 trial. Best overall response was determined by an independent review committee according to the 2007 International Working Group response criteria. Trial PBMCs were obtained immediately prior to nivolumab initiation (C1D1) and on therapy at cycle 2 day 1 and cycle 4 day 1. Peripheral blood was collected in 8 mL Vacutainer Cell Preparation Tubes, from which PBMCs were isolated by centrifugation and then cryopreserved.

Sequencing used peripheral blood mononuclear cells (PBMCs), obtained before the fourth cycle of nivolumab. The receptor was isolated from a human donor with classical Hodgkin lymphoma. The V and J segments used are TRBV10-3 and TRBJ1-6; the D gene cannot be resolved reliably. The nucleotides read TGTGCCATCATGGGCGAACATTCACCCCTCCACTTT. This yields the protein CAIMGEHSPLHF.